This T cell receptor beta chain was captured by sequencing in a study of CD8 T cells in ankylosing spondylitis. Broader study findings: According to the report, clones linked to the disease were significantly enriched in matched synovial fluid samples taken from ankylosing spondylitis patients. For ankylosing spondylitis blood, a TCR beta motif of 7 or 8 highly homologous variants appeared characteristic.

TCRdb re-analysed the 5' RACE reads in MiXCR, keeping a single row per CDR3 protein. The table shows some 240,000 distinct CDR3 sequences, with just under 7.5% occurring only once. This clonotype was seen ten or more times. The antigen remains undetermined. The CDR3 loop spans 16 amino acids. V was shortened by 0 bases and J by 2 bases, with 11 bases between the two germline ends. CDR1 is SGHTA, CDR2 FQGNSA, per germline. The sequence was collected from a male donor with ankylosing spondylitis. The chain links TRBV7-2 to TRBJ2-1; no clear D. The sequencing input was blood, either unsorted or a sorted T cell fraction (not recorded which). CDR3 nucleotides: TGTGCCAGCAGCTTAGCCCCCTTATTGCCCTACAATGAGCAGTTCTTC. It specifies CASSLAPLLPYNEQFF.